This entry lists 19 T cell receptor beta chains sequenced from one sample in a study of Ad26.COV2.S vaccination and SARS-CoV-2 variants. Treatment of the sample: approximately 18 received Ad26.COV2.S at low or high dose, single or two shots; 5 received placebo; per-sample allocation not given. All samples were drawn on day 63, counting from the first vaccine or placebo injection. Clones were read by immunoSEQ multiplex PCR, and TCRdb kept only the in-frame ones, dropping some. The data hold hundreds of thousands of clones, with roughly nine tenths observed a single time. Sequenced material: peripheral blood, taken in a trial of Ad26.COV2.S vaccine versus placebo. Receptor source: a person between 18 and 65 years old who received the Ad26.COV2.S COVID-19 vaccine or a placebo.

This chain uses TRBV7-2 with TRBJ1-1; D remains unclear. CDR1 and CDR2 from the germline V gene are SGHTA and FQGNSA. This CDR3 region has 15 residues. Trimming cost V 5 bases and J 3 bases, with 16 bases left between them. DNA for the CDR3: TGTGCCAGCAGCCTCCGGCGCACCTCGGACACTGAAGCTTTCTTT. This codes for CASSLRRTSDTEAFF.

The chain carries TRBV27 and TRBJ2-5; D unresolved. Germline V gene data show CDR1 as MNHEY and CDR2 as SMNVEV (reference sequence). The CDR3 has 12 amino acids. V lost 0 bases, J lost 5 bases, and 4 bases lay in between. The CDR3 nucleotides read TGTGCCAGCAGTTTATCGGGGGAGACCCAGTACTTC. It encodes CASSLSGETQYF.

This chain uses TRBV21-1 with TRBJ2-2; whether TRBD2, the table's D call, matches the DNA was not checked. TRBV21-1 is a pseudogene locus. The CDR3 contains 16 residues. Written as DNA, the CDR3 is TGTGCCAGCAGCACGGGGGGGACTTCAAACACCGGGGAGCTGTTTTTT. Residues: CASSTGGTSNTGELFF.

The chain links TRBV7-6 to TRBJ2-3; D is uncertain. This CDR3 is built from 15 residues. The V and J ends lost 1 base and 2 bases respectively, with 10 bases between them. CDR1 and CDR2 from the germline V gene are SGHVS and FNYEAQ. Here the CDR3 reads CASSLVDQLTDTQYF. CDR3 nucleotides: TGTGCCAGCAGCTTAGTTGACCAGCTCACAGATACGCAGTATTTT.

V usage is TRBV16 and J usage is TRBJ1-5; D perhaps matches TRBD1 (5 bases). The ends were cut back, 2 bases at V and 6 bases at J, with 14 bases in the middle. Germline CDR1 KGHSY, CDR2 FQNENV. CDR3 size: 15 residues. The CDR3 bases are TGTGCCAGCAGCCAAGTACGAAATGGGGGTCAGCCCCAGCATTTT. Its translation is CASSQVRNGGQPQHF.

This clone has only one observation. The rearrangement links TRBV7-2 to TRBJ2-1, with D perhaps TRBD1 (5 bases). Trimming took off 0 bases at V and 1 base at J, with 7 bases between the two ends. Looked up from germline, CDR1 is SGHTA and CDR2 is FQGNSA. CDR3 size: 15 residues. CDR3 nucleotides: TGTGCCAGCAGCTTAGCAGACAGTTCCTACAATGAGCAGTTCTTC. Protein: CASSLADSSYNEQFF.

The V and J genes are TRBV2 and TRBJ1-3; 10 bases line up with TRBD1. Unmatched junction bases numbered 16, after V lost 8 bases and J lost 3 bases. The length of the CDR3 is 18 residues. Germline CDR1 is SNHLY and CDR2 is FYNNEI. This CDR3 is CASDATGTGASDGNTIYF. The CDR3 DNA is TGTGCCAGCGACGCAACCGGGACAGGGGCTTCGGATGGAAACACCATATATTTT.

Concerning this clone itself: A much larger clonotype is one base distant, so this may be a read error. Distinct nucleotide sequences in the sample also encode this CDR3. The chain uses TRBV9 and TRBJ1-1; D is unresolved. The V end was cut by 0 bases, the J end by 1 base, with 4 bases between. The CDR3 consists of 13 residues. Germline V gives CDR1 SGDLS, CDR2 YYNGEE. This CDR3 is CASSVGANTEAFF. The CDR3 nucleotides read TGTGCCAGCAGCGTAGGGGCGAACACTGAAGCTTTCTTT.

The chain employs TRBV24-1 and TRBJ2-2, with D perhaps matching TRBD1 (6 bases). Trimming left V 4 bases short and J 4 bases short, with 9 bases between. The CDR3 extends over 14 amino acids. Germline CDR1 KGHDR, CDR2 SFDVKD. The CDR3 DNA sequence: TGTGCCACCAGTGACAGGGGTTCCACCGGGGAGCTGTTTTTT. Protein product: CATSDRGSTGELFF.

Concerning this clone itself: Other DNA sequences of this sample code for an identical CDR3. The J gene is TRBJ1-1, the V gene TRBV7-9, with TRBD1 identical over 7 bases. CDR1 is SEHNR, CDR2 FQNEAQ, per germline (reference sequence). The V segment lost 5 bases and the J segment 1 base; nucleotides outside the gene matches: 4. The CDR3 contains 14 residues. CDR3 protein: CASSLGTANTEAFF. The CDR3 bases are TGTGCCAGCAGCCTTGGGACAGCGAACACTGAAGCTTTCTTT.

This rearrangement joins TRBV14 to TRBJ1-4; unclear D gene. The CDR3 contains 12 residues. V gave up 0 bases and J gave up 14 bases, with 10 bases separating them. Germline CDR1 and CDR2: SGHDN and FVKESK. This CDR3 is CASSQDAGRLFF. CDR3 DNA sequence: TGTGCCAGCAGCCAAGATGCTGGGAGGCTGTTTTTT.

This rearrangement joins TRBV5-6 to TRBJ1-6; D may be TRBD1 (6 bases). Germline loops: CDR1 SGHDT, CDR2 YYEEEE. This CDR3 contains 16 residues. Trimming removed 1 base at V and 7 bases at J, with 15 bases between. The CDR3 DNA reads as TGTGCCAGCAGCTTGAGGGGCAGGGGAGGCAATTCACCCCTCCACTTT. This translates into CASSLRGRGGNSPLHF.

This clone has only a few counts. The chain combines TRBV3-1 (or the pseudogene TRBV3-2) with TRBJ1-1; D is possibly TRBD1 (5 bases). The CDR3 contains 16 residues. The germline V gene has CDR1 LGHDT and CDR2 YNNKEL (reference sequence). V was pared by 4 bases and J by 3 bases, with 18 bases between. CDR3 sequence: CASSLSFGHDYTEAFF. CDR3 DNA: TGTGCCAGCAGCCTATCCTTTGGACACGACTACACTGAAGCTTTCTTT.

V and J are TRBV7-2 and TRBJ1-6, with 9 positions matching TRBD1. Looked up from germline, CDR1 is SGHTA and CDR2 is FQGNSA. The CDR3 runs to 17 residues. Losses at the gene ends were 5 bases for V and 2 bases for J; bases not matched to a gene: 7. CDR3 coding DNA: TGTGCCAGCAGCCAACCGGGACAGGGCACCTATAATTCACCCCTCCACTTT. Protein sequence: CASSQPGQGTYNSPLHF.

The V call is TRBV19, the J call TRBJ2-7; 10 nucleotides match TRBD1. Germline loops: CDR1 LNHDA, CDR2 SQIVND (reference sequence). V dropped 1 base and J dropped 2; count of bases not matched to a gene: 2. This CDR3 has 15 residues. CDR3 nucleotide sequence: TGTGCCAGTAGTATAGGGACAGGGGGTACCTACGAGCAGTACTTC. Its translation: CASSIGTGGTYEQYF.

The chain recombines TRBV30 with TRBJ2-7, with 10 bases identical to TRBD1. Germline CDR1 reads GTSNPN; CDR2 reads SVGIG (reference sequence). Trimming cost V 3 bases and J 7 bases; bases outside gene matches: 9. CDR3 length: 14 amino acids. The CDR3 nucleotides read TGTGCCTGGAGCCGGGACAGGGGAAGGATTGAGCAGTACTTC. Translated: CAWSRDRGRIEQYF. Drawing the rest from reference TRBV30 and TRBJ2-7, the complete variable domain is SQTIHQWPATLVQPVGSPLSLECTVEGTSNPNLYWYRQAAGRGLQLLFYSVGIGQISSEVPQNLSASRPQDRQFILSSKKLLLSDSGFYLCAWSRDRGRIEQYFGPGTRLTVT.

This clone was detected only a few times. The V call is TRBV19, the J call TRBJ1-1, with D hard to call. Germline V gene data show CDR1 as LNHDA and CDR2 as SQIVND (reference sequence). This CDR3 region has 15 residues. Trimming stripped 1 base from V and 0 bases from J, with 9 bases between. CDR3 sequence (DNA): TGTGCCAGTAGTATAGGTGGGAGTATGAACACTGAAGCTTTCTTT. Translated: CASSIGGSMNTEAFF.

V usage is TRBV6-5 and J usage is TRBJ1-5; 7 bases map to TRBD1. Germline loops: CDR1 MNHEY, CDR2 SVGAGI. V was clipped by 6 bases and J by 6 bases; unmatched bases: 8. This CDR3 is 14 amino acids long. CDR3 DNA sequence: TGTGCCAGCAGCCGAGGGGGCGCCGGTCAGCCCCAGCATTTT. Its protein is CASSRGGAGQPQHF.

The chain joins TRBV24-1 to TRBJ2-1; the D is unclear. V lost 3 bases and J 8 bases, leaving 7 bases between the germline ends. Germline V gene data show CDR1 as KGHDR and CDR2 as SFDVKD. This CDR3 has 12 amino acids. CDR3 sequence: CATSDLRDEQFF. The CDR3, as DNA: TGTGCCACCAGTGATCTGAGAGATGAGCAGTTCTTC.